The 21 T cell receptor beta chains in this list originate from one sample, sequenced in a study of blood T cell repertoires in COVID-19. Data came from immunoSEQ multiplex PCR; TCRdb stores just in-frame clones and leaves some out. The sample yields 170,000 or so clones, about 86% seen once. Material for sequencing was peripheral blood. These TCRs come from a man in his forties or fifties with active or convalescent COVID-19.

CDR3 loop: CAWVQTDAVAKNIQYF. The CDR3 bases are TGTGCCTGGGTACAAACTGACGCGGTAGCCAAAAACATTCAGTACTTC. This sequence joins TRBV30 and TRBJ2-4, with D hard to call. This CDR3 has 16 amino acids. The V gene lost 5 bases and the J gene lost 0 bases, with 17 bases spanning the gap. CDR1 is GTSNPN, CDR2 SVGIG, per germline (reference sequence).

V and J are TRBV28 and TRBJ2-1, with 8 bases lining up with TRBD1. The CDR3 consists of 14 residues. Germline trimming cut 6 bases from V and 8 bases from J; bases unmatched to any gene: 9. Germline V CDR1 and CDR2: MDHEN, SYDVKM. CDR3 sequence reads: CASRIRGLVDEQFF. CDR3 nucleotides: TGTGCCAGCAGAATCAGGGGGCTAGTGGATGAGCAGTTCTTC.

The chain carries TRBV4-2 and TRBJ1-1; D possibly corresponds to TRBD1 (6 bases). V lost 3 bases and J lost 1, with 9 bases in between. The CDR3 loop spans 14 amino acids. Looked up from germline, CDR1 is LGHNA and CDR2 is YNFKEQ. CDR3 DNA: TGTGCCAGCAGCCACGAACAGGGGAACACTGAAGCTTTCTTT. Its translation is CASSHEQGNTEAFF.

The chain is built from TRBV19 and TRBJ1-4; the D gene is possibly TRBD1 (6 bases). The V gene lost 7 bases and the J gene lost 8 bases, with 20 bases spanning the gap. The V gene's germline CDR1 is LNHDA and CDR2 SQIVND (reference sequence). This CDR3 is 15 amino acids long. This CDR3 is CASTKNRQAREKLFF. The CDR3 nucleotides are TGTGCCAGTACCAAAAACAGACAGGCGCGCGAAAAACTGTTTTTT.

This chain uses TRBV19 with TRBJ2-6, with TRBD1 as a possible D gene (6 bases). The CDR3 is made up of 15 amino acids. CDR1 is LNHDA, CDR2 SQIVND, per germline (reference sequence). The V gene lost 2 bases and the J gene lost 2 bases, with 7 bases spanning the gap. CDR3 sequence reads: CASSIQGTGANVLTF. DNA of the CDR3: TGTGCCAGTAGTATACAGGGGACTGGGGCCAACGTCCTGACTTTC. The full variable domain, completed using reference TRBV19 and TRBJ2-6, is DGGITQSPKYLFRKEGQNVTLSCEQNLNHDAMYWYRQDPGQGLRLIYYSQIVNDFQKGDIAEGYSVSREKKESFPLTVTSAQKNPTAFYLCASSIQGTGANVLTFGAGSRLTVL.

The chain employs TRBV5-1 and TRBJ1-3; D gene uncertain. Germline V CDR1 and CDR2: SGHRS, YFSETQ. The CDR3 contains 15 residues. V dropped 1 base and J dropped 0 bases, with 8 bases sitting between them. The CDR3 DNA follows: TGCGCCAGCAGCTTGAATGCAGGCTCTGGAAACACCATATATTTT. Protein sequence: CASSLNAGSGNTIYF.

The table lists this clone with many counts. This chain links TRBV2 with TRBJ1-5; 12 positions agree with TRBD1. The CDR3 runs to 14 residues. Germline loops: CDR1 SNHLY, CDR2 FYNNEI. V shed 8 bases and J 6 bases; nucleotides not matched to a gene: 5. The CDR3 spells CASSGQGASQPQHF. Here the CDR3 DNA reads TGTGCCAGCTCGGGACAGGGGGCGAGTCAGCCCCAGCATTTT.

The DNA for the CDR3 is TGTGCCAGCAGCTTAGACGTGCGTGAGCAGTACTTC. Translated, it gives CASSLDVREQYF. This rearrangement joins TRBV7-9 to TRBJ2-7; no clear D. The CDR3 totals 12 residues. Germline V gene lookup returns CDR1 SEHNR and CDR2 FQNEAQ (reference sequence). V lost 1 base and J lost 7, with 8 bases in between.

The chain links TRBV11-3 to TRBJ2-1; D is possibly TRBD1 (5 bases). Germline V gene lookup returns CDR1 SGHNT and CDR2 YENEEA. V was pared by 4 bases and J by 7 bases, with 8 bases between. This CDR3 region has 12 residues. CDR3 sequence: CASSWTQNEQFF. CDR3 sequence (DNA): TGTGCCAGCAGCTGGACACAAAATGAGCAGTTCTTC. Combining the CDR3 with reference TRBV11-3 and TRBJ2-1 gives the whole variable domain EAGVVQSPRYKIIEKKQPVAFWCNPISGHNTLYWYLQNLGQGPELLIRYENEEAVDDSQLPKDRFSAERLKGVDSTLKIQPAELGDSAVYLCASSWTQNEQFFGPGTRLTVL.

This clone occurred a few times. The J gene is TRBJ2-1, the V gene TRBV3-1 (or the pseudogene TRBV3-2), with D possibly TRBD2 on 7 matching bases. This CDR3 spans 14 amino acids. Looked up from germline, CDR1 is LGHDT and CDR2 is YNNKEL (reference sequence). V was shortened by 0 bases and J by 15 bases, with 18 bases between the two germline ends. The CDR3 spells CASSQETGGGSLFF. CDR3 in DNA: TGTGCCAGCAGCCAAGAGACAGGCGGCGGGAGCCTGTTCTTC.

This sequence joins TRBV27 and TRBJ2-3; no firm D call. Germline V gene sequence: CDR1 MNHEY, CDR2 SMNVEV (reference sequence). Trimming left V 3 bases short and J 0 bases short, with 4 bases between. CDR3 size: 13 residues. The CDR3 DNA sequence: TGTGCCAGCAGTTTCCTCAGCACAGATACGCAGTATTTT. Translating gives CASSFLSTDTQYF.

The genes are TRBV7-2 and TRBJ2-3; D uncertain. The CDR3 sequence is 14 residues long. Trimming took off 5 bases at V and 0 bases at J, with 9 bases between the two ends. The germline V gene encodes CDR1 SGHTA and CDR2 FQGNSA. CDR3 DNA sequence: TGTGCCAGCAGCACGACGACTAGCACAGATACGCAGTATTTT. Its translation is CASSTTTSTDTQYF.

The CDR3 sequence is CASSPIQGADTEAFF. The CDR3 nucleotides are TGTGCCAGCAGCCCCATCCAGGGGGCGGACACTGAAGCTTTCTTT. The chain is built from TRBV5-6 and TRBJ1-1, with 8 bases matching TRBD1. Looked up from germline, CDR1 is SGHDT and CDR2 is YYEEEE. V dropped 4 bases and J dropped 3; count of bases not matched to a gene: 8. The CDR3 contains 15 residues. The full variable domain, rest sourced from reference TRBV5-6 and TRBJ1-1, is DAGVTQSPTHLIKTRGQQVTLRCSPKSGHDTVSWYQQALGQGPQFIFQYYEEEERQRGNFPDRFSGHQFPNYSSELNVNALLLGDSALYLCASSPIQGADTEAFFGQGTRLTVV.

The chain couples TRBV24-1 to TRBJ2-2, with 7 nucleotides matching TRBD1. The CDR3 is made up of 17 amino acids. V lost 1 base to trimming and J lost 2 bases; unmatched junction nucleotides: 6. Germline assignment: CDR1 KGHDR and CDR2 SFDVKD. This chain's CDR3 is CATSDLGQGVNTGELFF. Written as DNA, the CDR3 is TGTGCCACCAGTGATTTAGGTCAGGGGGTTAACACCGGGGAGCTGTTTTTT.

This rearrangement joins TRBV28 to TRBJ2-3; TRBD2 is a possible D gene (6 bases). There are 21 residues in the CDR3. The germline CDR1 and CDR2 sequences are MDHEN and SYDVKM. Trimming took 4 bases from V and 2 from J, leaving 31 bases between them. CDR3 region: CASSSAWTQDVFKDYTDTQYF. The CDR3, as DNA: TGTGCCAGCAGTTCTGCATGGACACAGGATGTATTCAAGGACTACACAGATACGCAGTATTTT.

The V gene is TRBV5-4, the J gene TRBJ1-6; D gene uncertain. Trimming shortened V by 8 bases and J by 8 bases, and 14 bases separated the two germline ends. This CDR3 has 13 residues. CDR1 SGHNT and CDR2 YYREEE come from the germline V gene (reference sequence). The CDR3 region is CASRLMGDSPLHF. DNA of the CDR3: TGTGCCAGTAGACTGATGGGAGATTCACCCCTCCACTTT.

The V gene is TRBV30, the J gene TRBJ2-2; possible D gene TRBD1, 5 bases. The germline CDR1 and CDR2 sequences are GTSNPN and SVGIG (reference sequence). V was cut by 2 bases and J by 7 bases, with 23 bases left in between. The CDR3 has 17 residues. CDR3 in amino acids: CAWSTPFRVKNGGELFF. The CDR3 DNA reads TGTGCCTGGAGTACCCCTTTCAGGGTAAAAAATGGCGGGGAGCTGTTTTTT.

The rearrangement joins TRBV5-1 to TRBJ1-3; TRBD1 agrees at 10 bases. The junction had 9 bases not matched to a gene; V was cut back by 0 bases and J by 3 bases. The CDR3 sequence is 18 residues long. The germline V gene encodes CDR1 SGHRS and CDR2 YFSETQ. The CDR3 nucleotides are TGCGCCAGCAGCTTGGCCGGGACAGGGGATACGGGTGGAAACACCATATATTTT. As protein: CASSLAGTGDTGGNTIYF.

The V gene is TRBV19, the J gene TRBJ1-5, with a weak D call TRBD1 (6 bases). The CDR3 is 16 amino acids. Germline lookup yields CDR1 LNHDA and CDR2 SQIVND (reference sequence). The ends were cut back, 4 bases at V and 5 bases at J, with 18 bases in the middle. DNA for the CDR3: TGTGCCAGTAGTAAGTGGGCGGGGGACACCGATCAGCCCCAGCATTTT. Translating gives CASSKWAGDTDQPQHF.

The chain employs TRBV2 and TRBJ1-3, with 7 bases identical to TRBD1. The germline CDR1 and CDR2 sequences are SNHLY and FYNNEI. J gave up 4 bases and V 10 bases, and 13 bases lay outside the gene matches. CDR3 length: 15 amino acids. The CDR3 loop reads CATSGQNGFGNTIYF. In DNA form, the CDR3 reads TGTGCCACCTCGGGACAGAACGGTTTCGGAAACACCATATATTTT.

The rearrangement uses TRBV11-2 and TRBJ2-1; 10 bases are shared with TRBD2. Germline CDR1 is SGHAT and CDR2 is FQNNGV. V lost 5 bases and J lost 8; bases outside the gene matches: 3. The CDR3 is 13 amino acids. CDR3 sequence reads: CASSHGLADEQFF. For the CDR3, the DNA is TGTGCCAGCAGCCACGGACTAGCGGATGAGCAGTTCTTC.